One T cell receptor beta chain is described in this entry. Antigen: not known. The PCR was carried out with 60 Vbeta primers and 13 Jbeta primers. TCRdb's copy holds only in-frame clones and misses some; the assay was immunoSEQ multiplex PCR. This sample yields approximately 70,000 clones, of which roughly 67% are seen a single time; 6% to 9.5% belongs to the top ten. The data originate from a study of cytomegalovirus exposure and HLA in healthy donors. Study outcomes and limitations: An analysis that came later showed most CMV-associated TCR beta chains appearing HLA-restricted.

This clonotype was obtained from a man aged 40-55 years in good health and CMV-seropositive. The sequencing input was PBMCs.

DNA for the CDR3: TGTGCCTGGAGTGTCACAGGGGTAGATGAAAAACTGTTTTTT. This sequence encodes CAWSVTGVDEKLFF. The chain couples TRBV30 to TRBJ1-4, with 7 bases fitting TRBD1. Germline lookup yields CDR1 GTSNPN and CDR2 SVGIG (reference sequence). The V segment lost 0 bases and the J segment 6 bases; nucleotides outside the gene matches: 4. The CDR3 length is 14 residues.